This T cell receptor (beta chain) was documented in a study of blood T cell repertoires in COVID-19. Study-level information: Sources were T cells, B-cell-depleted T cells, or PBMCs; the material itself was cDNA or gDNA.

Germline V gene data show CDR1 as SGHRS and CDR2 as YFSETQ. This CDR3 has 15 residues. With V trimmed by 3 bases and J by 2 bases, 3 bases remained unmatched. Sequencing was performed with immunoSEQ multiplex PCR; in TCRdb, only in-frame clones are kept and a portion is missing. Of around 250,000 clones in the sample, roughly 80% were seen once. The sequencing sample was made of peripheral blood. V gene TRBV5-1 combines with J gene TRBJ2-3, with 10 nucleotides matching TRBD2. This receptor was identified in a woman younger than 35 with acute or convalescent COVID-19. The CDR3 nucleotides read TGCGCCAGCAGCTCACTAGCGGGGTACACAGATACGCAGTATTTT. Amino acid sequence: CASSSLAGYTDTQYF.